The 8 T cell receptor beta chains in this list originate from one sample, sequenced in a study of tumor-infiltrating lymphocytes in primary liver carcinoma. TCR beta cDNA was reverse-transcribed from 500 ng of total RNA. The reaction used a constant-region primer and ProtoScript II reverse transcriptase. Generation of the TCR beta libraries relied on three nested multiplex PCR rounds using slightly modified ARM-PCR. TRBV1-TRBV30 forward primers and a C-beta reverse primer were used in the first two PCR rounds, which each ran for nine to ten cycles. TCRdb re-called the multiplex PCR reads with MiXCR, one entry per CDR3 protein. The table has 95,000 to 100,000 distinct CDR3 sequences, about two thirds seen once; the top ten hold roughly 12%. Co-extracted RNA and DNA came from approximately 20-30 mg of unsorted bulk tissue. Sample: liver tumor tissue from sampling region 2. Subset described: tumor region T2, inferior pole. These receptors were obtained from a woman aged 60-70 years with primary liver carcinoma and hepatitis B virus infection.

A word on this clonotype: Its ends do not fully match the called genes, so a read error is possible. V gene TRBV28 combines with J gene TRBJ1-5; weak D call: TRBD1 (5 bases). The CDR3 runs 19 residues. Germline V gives CDR1 MDHEN, CDR2 SYDVKM. The CDR3 loop reads CGSSQIGFAGTASNQPQHF. CDR3 sequence (DNA): TGTGGCAGCAGCCAAATTGGATTCGCCGGGACGGCCTCGAATCAGCCCCAGCATTTT. Supplemented by reference TRBV28 and TRBJ1-5, the full variable domain reads DVKVTQSSRYLVKRTGEKVFLECVQDMDHENMFWYRQDPGLGLRLIYFSYDVKMKEKGDIPEGYSVSREKKERFSLILESASTNQTSMYLCGSSQIGFAGTASNQPQHFGDGTRLSIL.

This clonotype appeared many times. The rearrangement uses TRBV12-3 or TRBV12-4 and TRBJ1-1; 9 bases agree with TRBD1. The CDR3 sequence is 13 residues long. Trimming at V came to 6 bases and at J to 3 bases, leaving 2 bases not matched to a gene. The CDR3 sequence is CASRRTGDTEAFF. CDR3 nucleotides: TGTGCCAGCAGAAGGACAGGGGACACTGAAGCTTTCTTT.

Notes on this clonotype: Compared with germline, one end of the junction differs, possibly owing to a read error. This chain joins TRBV24-1 and TRBJ2-5, with D possibly being TRBD1 (6 bases). The V gene's germline CDR1 is KGHDR and CDR2 SFDVKD. This CDR3 region has 15 residues. The CDR3 nucleotides are TGTGTCACCAGTGCAGGGGACCTGCTTCAAGAGACCCAGTACTTC. This gives the protein CVTSAGDLLQETQYF.

Remarks on this clonotype: The junction departs from the called germline gene at one end, perhaps through a read error. V gene TRBV7-6 combines with J gene TRBJ2-3, with 11 positions matching TRBD2. This CDR3 is built from 16 residues. Germline values: CDR1 SGHVS, CDR2 FNYEAQ. The CDR3 region has the DNA TGTGCCAACAGCTCACGAGCCGGGACTAGCGGAGATACGCAGTATTTT. As protein: CANSSRAGTSGDTQYF.

As to this clonotype: The junction departs from the called germline gene at one end, perhaps through a read error. This chain uses TRBV24-1 with TRBJ2-2, with TRBD1 identical over 9 bases. The germline V gene has CDR1 KGHDR and CDR2 SFDVKD. There are 16 residues in the CDR3. The CDR3 reads CVTSDRGQGRTGELFF. The CDR3, as DNA: TGTGTCACCAGTGATAGGGGACAGGGAAGAACCGGGGAGCTGTTTTTT.

The chain uses TRBV28 and TRBJ2-1, with 8 bases aligning to TRBD1. V was pared by 6 bases and J by 11 bases, with 18 bases of the junction left unmatched. The length of the CDR3 is 16 residues. Germline values: CDR1 MDHEN, CDR2 SYDVKM. The CDR3 DNA follows: TGTGCCAGCAGCTCCCCTGGGGACAGGCCCCTGAATAAGCAGTTCTTC. The encoded protein is CASSSPGDRPLNKQFF.

Regarding this clonotype: This may stem from a read error, because a much larger clone lies one nucleotide away. This sequence joins TRBV7-9 and TRBJ2-3; 13 bases are shared with TRBD2. The germline gives CDR1 SEHNR, CDR2 FQNEAQ (reference sequence). This CDR3 comprises 15 residues. CDR3 loop: CDSSGTSGISDTQYF. The CDR3 coding sequence is TGTGACAGCAGCGGGACTAGCGGGATCTCGGATACGCAGTATTTT.

The chain joins TRBV5-1 to TRBJ1-1; D uncertain. The CDR3 has 14 residues. V lost 0 bases to trimming and J lost 2 bases, with 8 bases between them. Germline CDR1 is SGHRS and CDR2 is YFSETQ. The CDR3 spells CASSLGALNTEAFF. The DNA for the CDR3 is TGCGCCAGCAGCTTGGGGGCTTTAAACACTGAAGCTTTCTTT.